Described below is a single TCR beta chain sequence and its context. The identical CDR3 is also encoded by other nucleotide sequences in the sample. This sample is part of a study of blood T cell repertoires in COVID-19. As for the study in general: Acute and convalescent COVID-19 specimens originated in the United States, Italy and Spain. The cDNA or gDNA used as material had been derived from T cells, B-cell-depleted T cells, or PBMCs.

Clones were read by immunoSEQ multiplex PCR, and TCRdb kept only the in-frame ones, dropping some. The sample yields 300,000 or so clones, approximately 90% seen once. The CDR3 length is 13 residues. V dropped 2 bases and J dropped 4 bases, with 8 bases sitting between them. The chain employs TRBV12-3 or TRBV12-4 and TRBJ1-2; the D is unclear. This clonotype was sampled from a middle-aged woman with acute or convalescent COVID-19. The specimen was peripheral blood. CDR3 amino acids: CASSLSGVYGYTF. CDR3 coding DNA: TGTGCCAGCAGTTTATCCGGGGTCTATGGCTACACCTTC.